The clone carrying this T cell receptor (beta chain) was counted ten times or more. The antigen is unknown. This sample was included in a study of T cell repertoires in cytomegalovirus infection. Study outcomes and limitations: Individuals carrying CMV plus the relevant HLA were identified by cumulative frequency of public TCR beta families. HLA-C-restricted CMV-specific TCR beta clonotypes were dominant in the ex vivo response.

Trimming stripped 2 bases from V and 2 bases from J, with 7 bases between. The CDR3 spans 13 residues. Germline V gene data show CDR1 as LNHDA and CDR2 as SQIVND (reference sequence). TCRdb passed the reads through MiXCR, listing each CDR3 protein once. The sample carries approximately 70,000 distinct CDR3 sequences, about 4% recorded once. The TCR was taken from a human donor in good health (CMV status not recorded). Some clones in this sample may be carry-over from other donors' samples. The chain uses TRBV19 and TRBJ2-7; D unclear. The sequenced sample consisted of PBMCs. The CDR3, as DNA: TGTGCCAGTAGTATATCGCCGGCCTACGAGCAGTACTTC. It is translated as CASSISPAYEQYF.